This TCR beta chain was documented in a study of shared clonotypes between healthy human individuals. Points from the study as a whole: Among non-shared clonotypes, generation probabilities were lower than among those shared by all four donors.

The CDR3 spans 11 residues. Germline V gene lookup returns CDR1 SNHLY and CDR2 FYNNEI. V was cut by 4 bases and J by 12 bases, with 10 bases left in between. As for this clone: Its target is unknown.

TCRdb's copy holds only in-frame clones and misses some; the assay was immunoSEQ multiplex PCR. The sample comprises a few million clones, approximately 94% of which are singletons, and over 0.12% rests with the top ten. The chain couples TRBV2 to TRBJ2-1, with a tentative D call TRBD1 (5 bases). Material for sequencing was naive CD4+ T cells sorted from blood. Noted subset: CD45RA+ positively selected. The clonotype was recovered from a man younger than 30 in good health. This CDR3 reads CASSGLGRQFF. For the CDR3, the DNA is TGTGCCAGCAGTGGGCTGGGGCGGCAGTTCTTC.